A selection of T cell receptor beta chains follows, all from one sample in a study of beta chain features in type 1 diabetes. The repertoire was sequenced with immunoSEQ multiplex PCR; TCRdb's copy has only in-frame clones and lacks some. This sample has 400,000 or so clones; over 10% occur once, and the top ten carry around 0.01%. Input material: naive CD4+ T cells from blood. These receptors were taken from a woman younger than 35 with type 1 diabetes. Each CDR3 is given with its conserved first and last residue. A D gene is named only where the DNA matches it firmly. Clone size is shown for a subset of rows, as once, few, many or a class of expanded clone.

V gene	J gene	clone size	D gene	CDR3 protein	CDR3 DNA
TRBV5-6	TRBJ1-3	NA	TRBD1	CASSRVGTGVGNTIYF	TGTGCCAGCAGCCGAGTTGGGACAGGGGTTGGAAACACCATATATTTT
TRBV19	TRBJ2-7	NA	NA	CASSLQGYEQYF	TGTGCCAGTAGTCTCCAGGGTTACGAGCAGTACTTC
TRBV5-1	TRBJ1-5	NA	NA	CASSEGQSNQPQHF	TGCGCCAGCAGCGAAGGACAGAGCAATCAGCCCCAGCATTTT
TRBV2	TRBJ2-7	few	NA	CASKAIQTATYEQYF	TGTGCCAGCAAGGCCATTCAGACAGCCACCTACGAGCAGTACTTC
TRBV25-1	TRBJ2-1	few	TRBD2	CASSLAGLGNEQFF	TGTGCCAGCTCTCTAGCGGGATTGGGGAATGAGCAGTTCTTC
TRBV30	TRBJ1-2	NA	NA	CAWAELYGYTF	TGTGCCTGGGCGGAACTCTATGGCTACACCTTC
TRBV4-2	TRBJ1-5	few	NA	CASSQDRQPQHF	TGTGCCAGCAGCCAAGATAGACAGCCCCAGCATTTT
TRBV4-1	TRBJ2-1	NA	NA	CASSLPGHLAGEQFF	TGCGCCAGCAGCCTACCGGGACATTTAGCTGGTGAGCAGTTCTTC
TRBV7-3	TRBJ2-1	few	NA	CASSIQGNEQFF	TGTGCCAGCAGCATACAGGGAAATGAGCAGTTCTTC
TRBV11-2	TRBJ2-7	once	TRBD2	CASRVAGGSSYEQYF	TGTGCCAGCAGGGTAGCGGGAGGGAGCTCCTACGAGCAGTACTTC
TRBV9	TRBJ2-3	NA	NA	CASSVALKDTQYF	TGTGCCAGCAGCGTGGCTTTGAAAGATACGCAGTATTTT
TRBV2	TRBJ1-2	few	NA	CASSMDRYGYTF	TGTGCCAGCAGTATGGACAGATATGGCTACACCTTC
TRBV7-9	TRBJ2-5	NA	NA	CASSYNGRGETQYF	TGTGCCAGCAGCTACAACGGACGGGGGGAGACCCAGTACTTC
TRBV10-3	TRBJ2-3	once	TRBD2	CAISLTSTLGATQYF	TGTGCCATCAGCCTGACTAGCACTCTCGGGGCTACGCAGTATTTT
TRBV18	TRBJ2-1	few	TRBD1	CASSPSLTGGFNEQFF	TGTGCCAGCTCACCATCTTTGACAGGGGGCTTCAATGAGCAGTTCTTC
TRBV14	TRBJ2-1	NA	TRBD2	CASSLRRGDHPYNEQFF	TGTGCCAGCAGCCTAAGACGGGGGGACCACCCTTACAATGAGCAGTTCTTC
TRBV23-1	TRBJ2-7	NA	TRBD2	CASNTRTRLAGHYEQYF	TGCGCCAGCAACACCCGCACAAGGCTAGCGGGACACTACGAGCAGTACTTC
TRBV4-3	TRBJ2-7	NA	NA	CASSQEPGSYEQYF	TGCGCCAGCAGCCAAGAACCGGGCTCCTACGAGCAGTACTTC
TRBV7-8	TRBJ1-2	few	TRBD1	CASSLALMQGEVSF	TGTGCCAGCAGCTTAGCACTCATGCAGGGGGAGGTATCCTTC
TRBV11-2	TRBJ2-2	few	TRBD1	CASRNPGQGLAGELFF	TGTGCCAGCAGGAATCCTGGACAGGGATTAGCCGGGGAGCTGTTTTTT
TRBV28	TRBJ2-3	few	NA	CASSLPGGADTQYF	TGTGCCAGCAGTTTACCGGGGGGCGCAGATACGCAGTATTTT
TRBV28	TRBJ1-5	NA	NA	CATSRNQPQHF	TGTGCCACATCGAGGAATCAGCCCCAGCATTTT
TRBV9	TRBJ2-5	NA	NA	CATCRGEEGTQYF	TGTGCCACTTGTCGCGGGGAGGAGGGGACCCAGTACTTC
TRBV9	TRBJ2-7	few	TRBD2	CASSPRTSPYEQYF	TGTGCCAGCAGCCCCCGGACTAGCCCCTACGAGCAGTACTTC
TRBV4-2	TRBJ2-2	NA	TRBD1	CASSPLETGYTGELFF	TGTGCCAGCAGCCCCTTGGAGACAGGGTACACCGGGGAGCTGTTTTTT
TRBV27	TRBJ2-3	NA	NA	CASSLRTTDTQYF	TGTGCCAGCAGTTTGCGCACCACAGATACGCAGTATTTT
TRBV10-3	TRBJ2-7	once	TRBD1	CATFPGQGTHEQYF	TGTGCCACCTTTCCGGGACAGGGGACCCACGAGCAGTACTTC
TRBV7-8	TRBJ2-1	NA	TRBD1	CASSGGRGLAYNEQFF	TGTGCCAGCAGCGGGGGTAGGGGGCTAGCCTACAATGAGCAGTTCTTC
TRBV5-1	TRBJ2-3	NA	NA	CASSLAQSGGVAADTQYF	TGCGCCAGCAGCTTGGCCCAGTCCGGGGGAGTCGCAGCAGATACGCAGTATTTT
TRBV6-1	TRBJ2-5	few	NA	CASSEGVEETQYF	TGTGCCAGCAGTGAGGGAGTTGAGGAGACCCAGTACTTC
TRBV25-1	TRBJ2-5	NA	NA	CASLYQETQYF	TGTGCCAGCCTGTACCAAGAGACCCAGTACTTC
TRBV30	TRBJ2-2	NA	TRBD2	CAWRLSGRGSGELFF	TGTGCCTGGAGGCTTAGCGGGAGAGGGTCCGGGGAGCTGTTTTTT
TRBV20-1	TRBJ2-1	NA	NA	CSAIEHDEQFF	TGCAGTGCTATCGAGCACGATGAGCAGTTCTTC
TRBV5-4	TRBJ2-7	NA	NA	CASSDTGRYEQYF	TGTGCCAGCAGCGACACGGGGAGGTACGAGCAGTACTTC
TRBV15	TRBJ2-1	NA	TRBD2	CATSRGLAGVEQFF	TGTGCCACCAGCAGAGGACTAGCGGGAGTTGAGCAGTTCTTC
TRBV4-3	TRBJ2-5	NA	TRBD2	CASSQNKAGQPIQETQYF	TGCGCCAGCAGCCAAAATAAAGCGGGGCAGCCAATTCAAGAGACCCAGTACTTC
TRBV2	TRBJ2-1	few	TRBD1	CASNLQGIAYNEQFF	TGTGCCAGCAACCTACAGGGGATCGCCTACAATGAGCAGTTCTTC
TRBV5-1	TRBJ1-4	few	NA	CASSTGRGGNEKLFF	TGCGCCAGCAGCACCGGGCGCGGGGGGAATGAAAAACTGTTTTTT
TRBV29-1	TRBJ2-4	few	NA	CSVLLAGVANIQYF	TGCAGCGTTTTGCTGGCAGGTGTGGCAAACATTCAGTACTTC
TRBV5-1	TRBJ2-7	NA	TRBD1	CASSSQQGRYEQYF	TGCGCCAGCAGCTCCCAACAGGGGCGATACGAGCAGTACTTC